At least ten counts were recorded for the clone carrying this TCR beta chain. This sample was taken from a study of T cell repertoires in cytomegalovirus infection. The wider study: It can be stated that public TCR beta signatures indicated CMV infection as well as a matching HLA type.

TCRdb re-called the reads with MiXCR, one entry per CDR3 protein. The repertoire holds under 150,000 distinct CDR3 sequences, with 8.8% as singletons. The junction had 7 bases not matched to a gene; V was cut back by 4 bases and J by 5 bases. The germline CDR1 and CDR2 sequences are ENHRY and SYGVKD. The CDR3 is 14 amino acids. The chain uses TRBV10-3 and TRBJ1-1; 7 bases fit TRBD1. The sequencing sample was made of PBMCs. This receptor was taken from a human donor in good health (CMV status not recorded). Some clones in this sample may be carry-over from other donors' samples. CDR3 coding DNA: TGTGCCATCAGTGTTGACCCGGGACAGACTGAAGCTTTCTTT. This sequence encodes CAISVDPGQTEAFF.